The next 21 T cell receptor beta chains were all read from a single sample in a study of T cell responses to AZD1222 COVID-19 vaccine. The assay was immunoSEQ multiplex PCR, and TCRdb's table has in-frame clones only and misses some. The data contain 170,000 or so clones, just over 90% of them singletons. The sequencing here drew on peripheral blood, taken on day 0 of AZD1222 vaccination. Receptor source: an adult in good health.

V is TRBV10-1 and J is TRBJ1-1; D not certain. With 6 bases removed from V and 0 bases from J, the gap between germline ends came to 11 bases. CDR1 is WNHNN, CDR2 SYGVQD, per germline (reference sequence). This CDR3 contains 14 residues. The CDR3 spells CASRGRRLNTEAFF. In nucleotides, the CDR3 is TGCGCCAGCAGAGGTAGACGTTTGAACACTGAAGCTTTCTTT.

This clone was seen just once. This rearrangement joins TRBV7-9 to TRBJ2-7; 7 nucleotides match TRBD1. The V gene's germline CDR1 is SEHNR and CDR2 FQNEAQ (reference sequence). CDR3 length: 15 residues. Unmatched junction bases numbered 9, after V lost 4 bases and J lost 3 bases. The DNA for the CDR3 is TGTGCCAGCAGCTCAGGGGGTCCAGCCTACTACGAGCAGTACTTC. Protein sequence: CASSSGGPAYYEQYF.

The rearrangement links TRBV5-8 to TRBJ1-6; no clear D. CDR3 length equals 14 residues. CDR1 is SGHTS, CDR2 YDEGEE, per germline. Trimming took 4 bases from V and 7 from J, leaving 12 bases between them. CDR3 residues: CASSAGLTNSPLHF. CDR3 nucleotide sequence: TGTGCCAGCAGCGCCGGACTGACCAATTCACCCCTCCACTTT.

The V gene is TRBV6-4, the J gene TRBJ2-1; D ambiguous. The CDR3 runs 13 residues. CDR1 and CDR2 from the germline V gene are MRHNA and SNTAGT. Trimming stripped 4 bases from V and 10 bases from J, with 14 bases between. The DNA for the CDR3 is TGTGCCAGCAGTGCATCCATCCCCTCGGAGCAGTTCTTC. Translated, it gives CASSASIPSEQFF.

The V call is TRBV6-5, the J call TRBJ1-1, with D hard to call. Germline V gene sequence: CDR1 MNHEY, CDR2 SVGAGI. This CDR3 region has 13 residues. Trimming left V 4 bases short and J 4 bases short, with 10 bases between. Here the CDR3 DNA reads TGTGCCAGCAGTTTTAGTGAAGCCACTGAAGCTTTCTTT. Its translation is CASSFSEATEAFF.

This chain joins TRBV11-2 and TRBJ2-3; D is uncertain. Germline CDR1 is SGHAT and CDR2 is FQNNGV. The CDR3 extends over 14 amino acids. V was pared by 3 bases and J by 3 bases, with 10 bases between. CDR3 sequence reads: CASSFRLETDTQYF. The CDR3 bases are TGTGCCAGCAGCTTTCGGTTGGAGACAGATACGCAGTATTTT.

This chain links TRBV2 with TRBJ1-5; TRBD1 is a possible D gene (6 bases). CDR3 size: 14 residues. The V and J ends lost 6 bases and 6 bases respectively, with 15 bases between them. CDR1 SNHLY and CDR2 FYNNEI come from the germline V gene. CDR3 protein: CASREYRVGQPQHF. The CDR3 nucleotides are TGTGCCAGCAGGGAGTACAGGGTGGGTCAGCCCCAGCATTTT. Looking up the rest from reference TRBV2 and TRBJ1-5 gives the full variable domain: EPEVTQTPSHQVTQMGQEVILRCVPISNHLYFYWYRQILGQKVEFLVSFYNNEISEKSEIFDDQFSVERPDGSNFTLKIRSTKLEDSAMYFCASREYRVGQPQHFGDGTRLSIL.

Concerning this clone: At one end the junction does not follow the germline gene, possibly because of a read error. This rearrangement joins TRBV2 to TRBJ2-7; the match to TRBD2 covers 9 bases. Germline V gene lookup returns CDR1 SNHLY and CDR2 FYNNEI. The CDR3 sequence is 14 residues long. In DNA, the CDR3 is TGTGCCAGCAGTCAAGCGGGGGGCTCCTACGAGCAGTACTTC. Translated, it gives CASSQAGGSYEQYF.

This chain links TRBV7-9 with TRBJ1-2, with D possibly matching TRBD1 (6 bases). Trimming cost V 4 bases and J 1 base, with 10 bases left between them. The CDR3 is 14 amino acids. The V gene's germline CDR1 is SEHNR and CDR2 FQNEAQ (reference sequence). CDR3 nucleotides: TGTGCCAGCAGCTACGTACAGGGTAACTATGGCTACACCTTC. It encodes CASSYVQGNYGYTF.

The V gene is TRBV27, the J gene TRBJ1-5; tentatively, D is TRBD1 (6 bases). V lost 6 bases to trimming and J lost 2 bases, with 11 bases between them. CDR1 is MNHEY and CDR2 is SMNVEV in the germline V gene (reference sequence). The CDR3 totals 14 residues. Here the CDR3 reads CASSDQGRNQPQHF. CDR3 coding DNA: TGTGCCAGCAGCGATCAGGGGCGCAATCAGCCCCAGCATTTT.

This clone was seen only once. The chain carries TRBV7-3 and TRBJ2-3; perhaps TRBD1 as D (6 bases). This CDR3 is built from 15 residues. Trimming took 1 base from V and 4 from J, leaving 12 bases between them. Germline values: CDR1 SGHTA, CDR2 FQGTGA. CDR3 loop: CASSLNRVGADTQYF. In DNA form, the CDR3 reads TGTGCCAGCAGCTTAAACAGGGTTGGGGCAGATACGCAGTATTTT.

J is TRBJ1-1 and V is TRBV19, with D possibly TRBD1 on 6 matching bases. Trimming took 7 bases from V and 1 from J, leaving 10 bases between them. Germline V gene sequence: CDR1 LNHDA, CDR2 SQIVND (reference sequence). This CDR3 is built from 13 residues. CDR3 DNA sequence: TGTGCCAGTATCCCGGACAGGAACACTGAAGCTTTCTTT. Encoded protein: CASIPDRNTEAFF.

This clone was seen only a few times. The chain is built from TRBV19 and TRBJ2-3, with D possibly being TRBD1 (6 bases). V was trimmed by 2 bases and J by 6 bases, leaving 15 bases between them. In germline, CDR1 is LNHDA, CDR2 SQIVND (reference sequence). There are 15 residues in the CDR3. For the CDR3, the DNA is TGTGCCAGTAGTATAACTCGGCAGGGGAGTGATACGCAGTATTTT. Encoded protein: CASSITRQGSDTQYF.

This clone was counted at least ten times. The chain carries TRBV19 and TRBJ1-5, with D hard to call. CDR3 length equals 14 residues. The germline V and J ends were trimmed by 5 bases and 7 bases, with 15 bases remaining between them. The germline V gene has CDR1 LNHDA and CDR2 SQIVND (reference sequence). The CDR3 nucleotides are TGTGCCAGTAGTCCTGACACCGGGAGGCAGCCCCAGCATTTT. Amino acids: CASSPDTGRQPQHF.

The DNA of the CDR3 is TGTGCCAGCAGTAGAGGAATAGGAAACACCATATATTTT. Amino acids: CASSRGIGNTIYF. The chain has TRBV6-5 and TRBJ1-3; no reliable D call. Trimming pared 5 bases from V and 4 bases from J, leaving 9 bases between. The CDR3 loop spans 13 amino acids. From germline, CDR1 is MNHEY and CDR2 SVGAGI.

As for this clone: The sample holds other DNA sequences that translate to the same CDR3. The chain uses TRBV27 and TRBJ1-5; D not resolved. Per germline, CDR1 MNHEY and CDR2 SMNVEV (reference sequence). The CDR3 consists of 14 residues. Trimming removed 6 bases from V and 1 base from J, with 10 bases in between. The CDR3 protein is CASSRQDSNQPQHF. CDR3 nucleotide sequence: TGTGCCAGCAGCCGCCAAGACAGCAATCAGCCCCAGCATTTT.

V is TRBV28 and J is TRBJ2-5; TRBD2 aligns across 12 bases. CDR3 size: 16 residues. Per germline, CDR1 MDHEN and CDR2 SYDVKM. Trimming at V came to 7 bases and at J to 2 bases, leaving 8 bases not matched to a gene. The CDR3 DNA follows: TGTGCCAGCACCCCCGGGCTAGCGGGGGGGCAAGAGACCCAGTACTTC. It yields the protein CASTPGLAGGQETQYF.

The CDR3 DNA sequence: TGTGCCAGTAGTGCGGGATTGAACACTGAAGCTTTCTTT. Translating it yields CASSAGLNTEAFF. This chain connects TRBV19 to TRBJ1-1; no clear D. V lost 5 bases, J lost 0 bases, and 7 bases lay in between. Germline loops: CDR1 LNHDA, CDR2 SQIVND (reference sequence). This CDR3 spans 13 amino acids.

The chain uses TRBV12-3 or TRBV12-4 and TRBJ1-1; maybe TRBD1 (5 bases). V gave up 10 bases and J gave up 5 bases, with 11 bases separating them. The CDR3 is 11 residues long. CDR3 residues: CATGGGTEAFF. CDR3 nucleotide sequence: TGTGCCACTGGGGGGGGGACTGAAGCTTTCTTT.

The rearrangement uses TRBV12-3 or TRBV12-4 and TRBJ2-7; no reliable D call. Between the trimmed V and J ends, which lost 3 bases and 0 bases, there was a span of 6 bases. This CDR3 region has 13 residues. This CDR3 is CASSFFPSYEQYF. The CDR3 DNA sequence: TGTGCCAGCAGTTTTTTCCCCTCCTACGAGCAGTACTTC.

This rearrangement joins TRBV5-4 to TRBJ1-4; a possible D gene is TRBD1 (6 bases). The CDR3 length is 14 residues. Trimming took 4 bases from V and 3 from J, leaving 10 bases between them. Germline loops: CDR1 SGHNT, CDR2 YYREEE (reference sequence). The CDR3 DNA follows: TGTGCCAGCAGCCAACAGGGACCTAATGAAAAACTGTTTTTT. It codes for CASSQQGPNEKLFF.